The sequence of this TCR beta chain was determined in a study of breast tumors, draining lymph nodes, adjacent tissues. This clonotype was seen ten or more times. Using its own MiXCR run on the multiplex PCR reads, TCRdb lists one record per CDR3 protein. Of about 200,000 distinct CDR3 sequences listed, approximately 33% are singletons. CDR3 length: 13 residues. Germline CDR1 reads GTSNPN; CDR2 reads SVGIG (reference sequence). Trimming took off 7 bases at V and 3 bases at J, with 14 bases between the two ends. Axillary draining lymph nodes of breast cancer patients supplied the node samples. This TCR derives from a female donor with breast cancer. Some clones in this sample may be carry-over from other donors' samples. The gene calls are TRBV30 and TRBJ2-3; TRBD2 might be the D (6 bases). Sequencing was done on a sample of axillary lymph node tissue. CDR3 nucleotide sequence: TGTGCCTCCCGGTGGGGGGAGACAGATACGCAGTATTTT. This sequence encodes CASRWGETDTQYF. Using reference TRBV30 and TRBJ2-3 for the parts outside the CDR3, the full variable domain is SQTIHQWPATLVQPVGSPLSLECTVEGTSNPNLYWYRQAAGRGLQLLFYSVGIGQISSEVPQNLSASRPQDRQFILSSKKLLLSDSGFYLCASRWGETDTQYFGPGTRLTVL.